The 8 T cell receptor beta chains given below trace back to one sample, sequenced in a study of technical replicates of blood from several donors. The table came from immunoSEQ multiplex PCR; TCRdb's copy has only in-frame clones and leaves some out. The table shows some 70,000 clones, with 95% to 98% occurring only once. Input material: T cells isolated from PBMCs. The receptor set was obtained from a human donor in good health.

The chain is built from TRBV4-2 and TRBJ2-7; TRBD1 agrees at 7 bases. Trimming cost V 0 bases and J 0 bases; bases outside gene matches: 8. Germline CDR1 is LGHNA and CDR2 is YNFKEQ. The CDR3 is 17 amino acids. CDR3 region: CASSQEWRTGNSYEQYF. CDR3 DNA: TGTGCCAGCAGCCAAGAGTGGCGGACAGGTAACTCCTACGAGCAGTACTTC.

The chain recombines TRBV11-3 with TRBJ2-1; 9 bases are a match to TRBD1. V shed 5 bases, J shed 7 bases, and the junction held 12 bases outside the gene matches. Germline-derived CDR1 and CDR2 are SGHNT and YENEEA. The CDR3 has 16 residues. The CDR3 coding sequence is TGTGCCAGCAGCCTCGGGCCGGGACAGGGTACGAATGAGCAGTTCTTC. Protein: CASSLGPGQGTNEQFF. Supplemented by reference TRBV11-3 and TRBJ2-1, the full variable domain reads EAGVVQSPRYKIIEKKQPVAFWCNPISGHNTLYWYLQNLGQGPELLIRYENEEAVDDSQLPKDRFSAERLKGVDSTLKIQPAELGDSAVYLCASSLGPGQGTNEQFFGPGTRLTVL.

This chain uses TRBV4-3 with TRBJ2-3; 7 bases match TRBD2. The CDR3 contains 15 residues. After removal of 1 base from V and 3 bases from J, the junction contained 4 bases not matched to a gene. Germline CDR1 reads LGHNA; CDR2 reads YSLEER. The CDR3 region has the DNA TGCGCCAGCAGCCAAGGTGGACTAGTAACAGATACGCAGTATTTT. Translation gives CASSQGGLVTDTQYF.

In its sample, this clone was seen once. This chain links TRBV6-5 with TRBJ1-3; TRBD1 might be the D (6 bases). The CDR3 covers 16 residues. The V and J ends lost 4 bases and 4 bases respectively, with 17 bases between them. Germline CDR1 MNHEY, CDR2 SVGAGI. The CDR3 protein is CASSSFQGITGNTIYF. CDR3 nucleotide sequence: TGTGCCAGCAGTTCTTTTCAGGGGATCACAGGAAACACCATATATTTT.

This sequence joins TRBV6-6 and TRBJ1-2; TRBD1 is a possible D gene (6 bases). In germline, CDR1 is MNHNY, CDR2 SVGAGI (reference sequence). The length of the CDR3 is 13 residues. V was shortened by 4 bases and J by 5 bases, with 11 bases between the two germline ends. Here the CDR3 DNA reads TGTGCCAGCAGTTGGACAGATCCTTATGGCTACACCTTC. Translated, it gives CASSWTDPYGYTF.

This chain uses TRBV6-5 with TRBJ2-1; D is unresolved. CDR1 MNHEY and CDR2 SVGAGI come from the germline V gene. This CDR3 has 14 amino acids. Between the trimmed V and J ends, which lost 0 bases and 10 bases, there was a span of 13 bases. As DNA, the CDR3 is TGTGCCAGCAGTTACTCCCTAGGTGGAACCGAGCAGTTCTTC. Translation: CASSYSLGGTEQFF.

The sample holds one count of this clone. CDR3 sequence reads: CASSQNLLPRYEQYF. The DNA of the CDR3 is TGCGCCAGCAGCCAGAATCTTCTTCCGCGCTACGAGCAGTACTTC. J is TRBJ2-7 and V is TRBV4-3; no clear D gene. CDR1 is LGHNA and CDR2 is YSLEER in the germline V gene. The CDR3 extends over 15 amino acids. Trimming pared 3 bases from V and 3 bases from J, leaving 15 bases between.

This chain joins TRBV7-8 and TRBJ2-1, with D hard to call. V lost 3 bases and J lost 4, with 7 bases in between. The CDR3 loop spans 13 amino acids. Germline CDR1 and CDR2: SGHVS and FQNEAQ. The CDR3 sequence: CASSFTQYNEQFF. For the CDR3, the DNA is TGTGCCAGCAGCTTTACACAATACAATGAGCAGTTCTTC.